One and the same sample provided the 9 T cell receptor beta chains below, sequenced in a study of T cell responses to AZD1222 COVID-19 vaccine. TCRdb's table, derived via immunoSEQ multiplex PCR, lists solely in-frame clones and lacks some. The sample lists tens of thousands of clones; roughly 88% were seen once. Sequencing used peripheral blood, obtained on day 0 of AZD1222 vaccination. These receptors were obtained from an adult in good health.

This sequence joins TRBV5-1 and TRBJ1-5; D is perhaps TRBD1 (6 bases). From germline, CDR1 is SGHRS and CDR2 YFSETQ. The CDR3 is 13 amino acids. Trimming left V 4 bases short and J 7 bases short, with 12 bases between. CDR3: CASSIGTSQPQHF. The CDR3 coding sequence is TGCGCCAGCAGCATTGGGACATCCCAGCCCCAGCATTTT.

By share, this clone counts as medium-sized. J is TRBJ2-7 and V is TRBV6-5; D possibly uses TRBD1 or TRBD2 (6 bases each). Trimming cost V 5 bases and J 0 bases, with 11 bases left between them. This CDR3 is built from 14 residues. Per the germline V gene, CDR1 is MNHEY and CDR2 is SVGAGI. The CDR3 DNA follows: TGTGCCAGCAGTCGCGAGGGGGGCTCCTACGAGCAGTACTTC. Its translation: CASSREGGSYEQYF.

The CDR3 is CASSSRAGNTEAFF. The CDR3, as DNA: TGTGCCAGCAGCTCAAGGGCCGGGAACACTGAAGCTTTCTTT. The chain employs TRBV7-9 and TRBJ1-1; D uncertain. From germline, CDR1 is SEHNR and CDR2 FQNEAQ (reference sequence). This CDR3 is built from 14 residues. The V and J ends lost 4 bases and 1 base respectively, with 10 bases between them.

The chain uses TRBV7-9 and TRBJ2-1; no firm D call. This CDR3 region has 14 residues. Per germline, CDR1 SEHNR and CDR2 FQNEAQ (reference sequence). Trimming took 2 bases from V and 3 from J, leaving 8 bases between them. This CDR3 is CASSLPESYNEQFF. CDR3 DNA: TGTGCCAGCAGCTTACCCGAGAGCTACAATGAGCAGTTCTTC.

V usage is TRBV5-6 and J usage is TRBJ2-7, with D perhaps given as TRBD1 or TRBD2 (5 bases each). Germline V gene data show CDR1 as SGHDT and CDR2 as YYEEEE. The CDR3 runs to 14 residues. Trimming removed 0 bases at V and 1 base at J, with 8 bases between. CDR3 protein: CASSLEGESYEQYF. CDR3 DNA sequence: TGTGCCAGCAGCTTGGAAGGGGAGTCCTACGAGCAGTACTTC.

V is TRBV10-3 and J is TRBJ1-5, with 7 bases matching TRBD1. The CDR3 extends over 14 amino acids. Per germline, CDR1 ENHRY and CDR2 SYGVKD. V dropped 3 bases and J dropped 7; count of bases not matched to a gene: 6. The CDR3 loop is CAISDIGGGQPQHF. For the CDR3, the DNA is TGTGCCATCAGTGATATAGGGGGCGGACAGCCCCAGCATTTT.

The chain recombines TRBV7-6 with TRBJ1-4, with 7 bases fitting TRBD1. The trim removed 5 bases at V and 0 bases at J, leaving 3 bases unmatched. The CDR3 has 15 residues. Per the germline V gene, CDR1 is SGHVS and CDR2 is FNYEAQ. CDR3 DNA sequence: TGTGCCAGCAGCCAAGGGACAGCAACTAATGAAAAACTGTTTTTT. Translation: CASSQGTATNEKLFF.

This chain uses TRBV5-1 with TRBJ2-3; 9 bases line up with TRBD2. The CDR3 runs to 15 residues. With 4 bases clipped from V and 4 bases from J, the junction kept 7 bases outside the gene matches. Germline V gives CDR1 SGHRS, CDR2 YFSETQ. The CDR3 DNA reads as TGCGCCAGCAGCATATCTTTAGCGGGAGCAGATACGCAGTATTTT. This gives the protein CASSISLAGADTQYF.

The V gene is TRBV19, the J gene TRBJ1-5; D is uncertain. Trimming stripped 6 bases from V and 10 bases from J, with 22 bases between. From germline, CDR1 is LNHDA and CDR2 SQIVND (reference sequence). The CDR3 covers 15 residues. The CDR3 here is CASSPGEARRDPQHF. In nucleotides, the CDR3 is TGTGCCAGTAGCCCTGGGGAGGCCCGGCGGGATCCCCAGCATTTT.